Sequencing of this TCR beta chain was carried out in a study of cytomegalovirus exposure and HLA in healthy donors. Primers: 60 Vbeta forward and 13 Jbeta reverse. TCRdb's table, derived via immunoSEQ multiplex PCR, lists solely in-frame clones and lacks some. The table lists under 250,000 clones, about 80% of them singletons. Per the germline V gene, CDR1 is SNHLY and CDR2 is FYNNEI. This CDR3 spans 16 amino acids. The J segment lost 3 bases and the V segment lost 11 bases, leaving 18 bases of the junction unmatched. This clonotype originated in a woman aged 30 to 39 in good health and CMV-seronegative. The sequencing input was PBMCs. This chain connects TRBV2 to TRBJ1-2, with 7 bases fitting TRBD1. CDR3 loop: CAGKRGQPPKDYGYTF. The CDR3 bases are TGTGCCGGAAAACGGGGACAGCCCCCCAAGGACTATGGCTACACCTTC.